Following are 7 T cell receptor beta chains from one sample sequenced in a study of identical twins. TCRdb used MiXCR to reprocess the 5' RACE reads, holding one entry per CDR3 protein. The sample holds a few hundred thousand distinct CDR3 sequences; approximately 8.7% are singletons and the top ten take roughly 8.9%. Input material: naive T cells sorted from blood. These TCRs come from a woman aged 45-59 years in good health.

This clonotype was seen only a few times. The chain joins TRBV20-1 to TRBJ2-5; 8 bases fit TRBD2. The CDR3 totals 19 residues. Per germline, CDR1 DFQATT and CDR2 SNEGSKA (reference sequence). The V gene end was trimmed by 3 bases and the J gene end by 4 bases; junction bases not matched to a gene: 22. CDR3 DNA sequence: TGCAGTGCTAGTCCTATAGTCAGTGGATCAGCGGGAGTGAGAGAGACCCAGTACTTC. The encoded protein is CSASPIVSGSAGVRETQYF.

The chain links TRBV15 to TRBJ2-1, with 8 bases matching TRBD2. The CDR3 is 12 amino acids. Germline values: CDR1 LNHNV, CDR2 YYDKDF (reference sequence). The ends lost 6 bases at V and 8 bases at J; junction bases unmatched: 3. The DNA for the CDR3 is TGTGCCACCAGTACGACTAGCGATGAGCAGTTCTTC. Its protein product is CATSTTSDEQFF.

The chain combines TRBV6-1 with TRBJ2-5; D gene unclear. V was clipped by 1 base and J by 4 bases, with 16 bases between them. The CDR3 covers 16 residues. Germline assignment: CDR1 MNHNS and CDR2 SASEGT. The CDR3 reads CASSEVLSDTPETQYF. CDR3 DNA sequence: TGTGCCAGCAGTGAAGTCCTTTCAGACACCCCAGAGACCCAGTACTTC.

This clonotype has more than one count but fewer than ten. The J gene is TRBJ1-4, the V gene TRBV5-1; 7 bases map to TRBD1. Germline CDR1 SGHRS, CDR2 YFSETQ. The V segment lost 4 bases and the J segment 8 bases; nucleotides outside the gene matches: 8. This CDR3 comprises 14 residues. CDR3 in amino acids: CASSVDRPKEKLFF. CDR3 in DNA: TGCGCCAGCAGCGTGGACAGGCCCAAGGAAAAACTGTTTTTT.

The chain combines TRBV5-1 with TRBJ2-1, with TRBD2 matching 7 bases. CDR3 length: 12 amino acids. Germline V CDR1 and CDR2: SGHRS, YFSETQ. After removal of 0 bases from V and 16 bases from J, the junction contained 7 bases not matched to a gene. CDR3 region: CASSLGGGSTFF. CDR3 bases: TGCGCCAGCAGCTTGGGGGGCGGGAGTACCTTCTTC. Looking up the rest from reference TRBV5-1 and TRBJ2-1 gives the full variable domain: KAGVTQTPRYLIKTRGQQVTLSCSPISGHRSVSWYQQTPGQGLQFLFEYFSETQRNKGNFPGRFSGRQFSNSRSEMNVSTLELGDSALYLCASSLGGGSTFFGPGTRLTVL.

This clonotype was picked up a small number of times. CDR3 loop: CATSRELAGAQYF. As DNA, the CDR3 is TGTGCCACCAGCAGAGAACTGGCTGGGGCCCAGTACTTC. The V and J genes are TRBV15 and TRBJ2-5; no clear D. The germline V gene encodes CDR1 LNHNV and CDR2 YYDKDF (reference sequence). Trimming took off 0 bases at V and 9 bases at J, with 11 bases between the two ends. The CDR3 length is 13 residues.

This sequence joins TRBV4-2 and TRBJ2-4; TRBD2 agrees at 9 bases. The CDR3 consists of 13 residues. V trimming: 3 bases; J trimming: 13 bases; junction bases outside the gene matches: 7. From germline, CDR1 is LGHNA and CDR2 YNFKEQ. The CDR3 region is CASSHPGTSLQYF. The CDR3 nucleotides are TGTGCCAGCAGCCACCCCGGGACTAGCTTACAGTACTTC.